This T cell receptor beta chain was recorded in a study of blood T cell repertoires in COVID-19. At the level of the study: Acute-phase and convalescent COVID-19 samples originated in the United States, Italy and Spain. Sources were T cells, B-cell-depleted T cells, or PBMCs; the material itself was cDNA or gDNA.

This clone was found a few times. Study processing details: How many nucleated cells were present was estimated from reference gene primer amplification. TCRdb keeps only in-frame clones here, not all; method: immunoSEQ multiplex PCR. That table furnishes V, J and clone size, whereas the DNA furnished D and trimming. The sample holds approximately 120,000 clones, over 65% seen once. Germline assignment: CDR1 MNHEY and CDR2 SMNVEV (reference sequence). The CDR3 contains 17 residues. Trimming removed 9 bases from V and 2 bases from J, with 23 bases in between. The sample consisted of peripheral blood. This TCR was recovered from a woman between 55 and 75 years old with acute or convalescent COVID-19. The V and J genes are TRBV27 and TRBJ1-5; a weak D match, TRBD1 (6 bases). The CDR3 nucleotides read TGTGCCAGTAGATCGATGGGGGCCCCTCGGGGCAATCAGCCCCAGCATTTT. This translates into CASRSMGAPRGNQPQHF.